This T cell receptor beta chain comes out of a study of blood T cell repertoires in COVID-19. Profiled with immunoSEQ multiplex PCR; TCRdb holds only in-frame clones, not every one. The sample contains about 350,000 clones, 89% of which appear only once. CDR1 is SEHNR, CDR2 FQNEAQ, per germline (reference sequence). The V end was cut by 4 bases, the J end by 5 bases, with 18 bases between. There are 15 residues in the CDR3. The chain couples TRBV7-9 to TRBJ2-7, with D possibly TRBD2 on 7 matching bases. Sequenced input: peripheral blood. The source is a woman aged 55 to 70 with COVID-19, enrolled during active disease. CDR3 nucleotide sequence: TGTGCCAGCAGCTCTGACTGGGGGGGGGCCCACGAGCAGTACTTC. Translation gives CASSSDWGGAHEQYF.